This T cell receptor (beta chain) comes out of a study of blood T cell repertoires in COVID-19. Using immunoSEQ multiplex PCR, the repertoire was profiled, and TCRdb retains in-frame clones only, with some absent. Of 190,000 or so clones detected, roughly 86% appear once; the ten largest clones hold around a tenth. Germline V lookup: CDR1 MNHEY, CDR2 SMNVEV (reference sequence). The V gene lost 0 bases and the J gene lost 2 bases, with 12 bases spanning the gap. The CDR3 runs to 16 residues. This chain links TRBV27 with TRBJ2-3; perhaps TRBD1 as D (6 bases). The TCR comes from a man younger than 30 with acute COVID-19. Sequencing was done on a sample of PBMCs or T cells enriched from blood (not recorded which). The DNA for the CDR3 is TGTGCCAGCAGTTTATCGGGGGCAGGTAACACAGATACGCAGTATTTT. Translated, it gives CASSLSGAGNTDTQYF.